The 18 T cell receptor beta chains given below trace back to one sample, sequenced in a study of HIV-infected patients and healthy controls. Using its own MiXCR run on the 5' RACE reads, TCRdb lists one record per CDR3 protein. The sample contains about 18,000 distinct CDR3 sequences, 16% of which appear only once. The sample was CD8+ T cells from blood. These TCRs come from a human donor in good health.

This clonotype was seen ten or more times. V gene TRBV4-3 combines with J gene TRBJ1-4, with a possible D match to TRBD1 (6 bases). The germline V gene encodes CDR1 LGHNA and CDR2 YSLEER. The CDR3 is 15 amino acids. V was cut by 0 bases and J by 6 bases, with 11 bases left in between. CDR3 sequence: CASSQERGAYEKLFF. The CDR3 nucleotides read TGCGCCAGCAGCCAAGAGCGGGGGGCTTATGAAAAACTGTTTTTT.

This clonotype was counted many times. The chain recombines TRBV10-3 with TRBJ2-1; 7 nucleotides align to TRBD2. The CDR3 is 16 residues long. In germline, CDR1 is ENHRY, CDR2 SYGVKD. Trimming at V came to 4 bases and at J to 4 bases, leaving 10 bases not matched to a gene. The CDR3 nucleotides are TGTGCCATCAGTGTGGGAGGGGAAGGGGTTTACAATGAGCAGTTCTTC. The encoded protein is CAISVGGEGVYNEQFF.

This clonotype came up many times. The chain links TRBV9 to TRBJ2-1; TRBD2 aligns across 8 bases. This CDR3 has 18 amino acids. V lost 6 bases and J lost 4; bases outside the gene matches: 18. Germline V gives CDR1 SGDLS, CDR2 YYNGEE. DNA of the CDR3: TGTGCCAGCACGGGGGGGTTAGAGGCAGCCACCATATACAATGAGCAGTTCTTC. Residues: CASTGGLEAATIYNEQFF. Looking up the rest from reference TRBV9 and TRBJ2-1 gives the full variable domain: DSGVTQTPKHLITATGQRVTLRCSPRSGDLSVYWYQQSLDQGLQFLIQYYNGEERAKGNILERFSAQQFPDLHSELNLSSLELGDSALYFCASTGGLEAATIYNEQFFGPGTRLTVL.

This clonotype has at least ten counts. The rearrangement uses TRBV15 and TRBJ1-2; D is unclear. Trimming removed 0 bases from V and 1 base from J, with 6 bases in between. This CDR3 contains 14 residues. Germline V gene lookup returns CDR1 LNHNV and CDR2 YYDKDF (reference sequence). The CDR3, as DNA: TGTGCCACCAGCAGAGATGTCGATAACTATGGCTACACCTTC. Its protein is CATSRDVDNYGYTF.

This clonotype was counted ten times or more. This chain joins TRBV13 and TRBJ1-1; no clear D. Germline-derived CDR1 and CDR2 are PRHDT and FYEKMQ (reference sequence). V was shortened by 1 base and J by 10 bases, with 19 bases between the two germline ends. There are 15 residues in the CDR3. Written as DNA, the CDR3 is TGTGCCAGCAGCTTAGAAGGAGCCCGATATGCCGGAGCTTTCTTT. It is translated as CASSLEGARYAGAFF.

The chain has TRBV6-5 and TRBJ2-3; the D gene is possibly TRBD1 (6 bases). V lost 0 bases to trimming and J lost 2 bases, with 9 bases between them. Per germline, CDR1 MNHEY and CDR2 SVGAGI. The CDR3 contains 15 residues. CDR3 loop: CASSYSGQITDTQYF. DNA for the CDR3: TGTGCCAGCAGTTACTCCGGACAGATCACAGATACGCAGTATTTT.

Many counts were recorded for this clonotype. CDR3 coding DNA: TGCAGTGGAGAATCCTACCGGGACTCCGAAGGCACAGATACGCAGTATTTT. Translating gives CSGESYRDSEGTDTQYF. The chain couples TRBV20-1 to TRBJ2-3; D might be TRBD2 (6 bases). Trimming took 7 bases from V and 1 from J, leaving 24 bases between them. This CDR3 contains 17 residues. The V gene's germline CDR1 is DFQATT and CDR2 SNEGSKA (reference sequence).

This clonotype was observed at least ten times. The chain is built from TRBV5-4 and TRBJ1-1, with D possibly matching TRBD1 (5 bases). The V gene lost 3 bases and the J gene lost 0 bases, with 9 bases spanning the gap. The germline CDR1 and CDR2 sequences are SGHNT and YYREEE (reference sequence). CDR3 length equals 14 residues. The CDR3 region is CASSSDNMNTEAFF. CDR3 nucleotide sequence: TGTGCCAGCAGCTCGGACAACATGAACACTGAAGCTTTCTTT.

This clonotype was observed at least ten times. The genes are TRBV12-3 or TRBV12-4 and TRBJ1-1; no clear D. Trimming took 5 bases from V and 4 from J, leaving 20 bases between them. The CDR3 extends over 16 amino acids. The chain's CDR3 is CASSPWIWGGGTEAFF. In DNA, the CDR3 is TGTGCCAGCAGTCCTTGGATCTGGGGAGGAGGCACTGAAGCTTTCTTT.

This clonotype was seen repeatedly, ten times or more. CDR3 in amino acids: CASSPTGYYEQYF. The CDR3 region has the DNA TGTGCCAGCAGCCCGACAGGCTACTACGAGCAGTACTTC. This chain joins TRBV7-9 and TRBJ2-7, with D maybe TRBD1 (6 bases). Germline CDR1 and CDR2: SEHNR and FQNEAQ (reference sequence). Trimming took 5 bases from V and 3 from J, leaving 11 bases between them. This CDR3 has 13 residues.

The chain is built from TRBV9 and TRBJ2-1; 9 bases align to TRBD2. Germline V lookup: CDR1 SGDLS, CDR2 YYNGEE. The CDR3 runs to 16 residues. With V trimmed by 0 bases and J by 2 bases, 3 bases remained unmatched. DNA of the CDR3: TGTGCCAGCAGCGTAGTAGCGGGAGAGCCCTACAATGAGCAGTTCTTC. Protein product: CASSVVAGEPYNEQFF.

In its sample, this clonotype is medium-sized. The chain has TRBV20-1 and TRBJ1-1, with a possible D match to TRBD1 (6 bases). Germline V gives CDR1 DFQATT, CDR2 SNEGSKA (reference sequence). This CDR3 has 14 residues. V was cut by 0 bases and J by 3 bases, with 11 bases left in between. The chain's CDR3 is CSARDGGLHTEAFF. In nucleotides, the CDR3 is TGCAGTGCTAGAGATGGGGGGCTGCACACTGAAGCTTTCTTT.

This clonotype was counted at least ten times. The chain has TRBV6-6 and TRBJ2-7; no clear D. The V and J ends lost 2 bases and 3 bases respectively, with 14 bases between them. CDR1 and CDR2 from the germline V gene are MNHNY and SVGAGI (reference sequence). The length of the CDR3 is 15 residues. The DNA of the CDR3 is TGTGCCAGCAGTTACACAGACCTGGGCCTCTACGAGCAGTACTTC. As protein: CASSYTDLGLYEQYF.

This clonotype has only a few counts. The chain employs TRBV7-7 and TRBJ2-2; D not resolved. CDR3 length: 13 amino acids. Germline V CDR1 and CDR2: SSHAT, FNYEAQ (reference sequence). Trimming took off 1 base at V and 4 bases at J, with 4 bases between the two ends. The CDR3 is CASSLVPTGELFF. DNA for the CDR3: TGTGCCAGCAGCTTAGTACCCACCGGGGAGCTGTTTTTT. The variable domain in full, with the rest retrieved from reference TRBV7-7 and TRBJ2-2, is GAGVSQSPRYKVTKRGQDVTLRCDPISSHATLYWYQQALGQGPEFLTYFNYEAQPDKSGLPSDRFSAERPEGSISTLTIQRTEQRDSAMYRCASSLVPTGELFFGEGSRLTVL.

The V and J genes are TRBV3-1 and TRBJ1-1; D unclear. Trimming removed 4 bases at V and 0 bases at J, with 12 bases between. CDR3 length: 15 amino acids. CDR1 and CDR2 from the germline V gene are LGHDT and YNNKEL (reference sequence). CDR3 coding DNA: TGTGCCAGCAGCCCGAGGCGGCAGGTGAACACTGAAGCTTTCTTT. Amino acids: CASSPRRQVNTEAFF.

This clonotype has just a few counts. This chain uses TRBV4-3 with TRBJ2-1; 8 nucleotides match TRBD1. Germline-derived CDR1 and CDR2 are LGHNA and YSLEER. Trimming cost V 0 bases and J 7 bases; bases outside gene matches: 5. The CDR3 has 15 residues. CDR3 sequence reads: CASSQDNGQGNEQFF. The CDR3 coding sequence is TGCGCCAGCAGCCAAGATAACGGACAGGGTAATGAGCAGTTCTTC.

This clonotype was recorded many times. The rearrangement links TRBV7-9 to TRBJ1-1; D remains ambiguous. Trimming shortened V by 4 bases and J by 4 bases, and 7 bases separated the two germline ends. CDR1 and CDR2 (germline): SEHNR, FQNEAQ (reference sequence). The CDR3 loop spans 12 amino acids. CDR3 sequence reads: CASSSPGTEAFF. CDR3 nucleotides: TGTGCCAGCAGCTCCCCAGGCACTGAAGCTTTCTTT.

This clonotype was detected many times. The rearrangement joins TRBV20-1 to TRBJ1-2; a possible D gene is TRBD1 (6 bases). V lost 5 bases and J lost 3, with 13 bases in between. The germline V gene encodes CDR1 DFQATT and CDR2 SNEGSKA (reference sequence). The CDR3 consists of 13 residues. This chain's CDR3 is CSAWDTEDYGYTF. The CDR3 nucleotides are TGCAGTGCTTGGGACACGGAGGACTATGGCTACACCTTC.